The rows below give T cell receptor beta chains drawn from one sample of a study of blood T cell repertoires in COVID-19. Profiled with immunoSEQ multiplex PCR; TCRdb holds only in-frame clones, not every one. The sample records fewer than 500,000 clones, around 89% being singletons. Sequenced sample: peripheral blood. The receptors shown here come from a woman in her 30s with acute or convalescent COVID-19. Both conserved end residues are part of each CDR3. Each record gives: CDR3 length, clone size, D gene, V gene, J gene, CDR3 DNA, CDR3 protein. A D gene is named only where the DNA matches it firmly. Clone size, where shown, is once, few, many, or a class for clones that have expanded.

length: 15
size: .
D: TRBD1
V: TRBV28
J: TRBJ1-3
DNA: TGTGCCAGCAAGTTAAGTGCAGGGGGAAGAAACACCATATATTTT
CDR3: CASKLSAGGRNTIYF

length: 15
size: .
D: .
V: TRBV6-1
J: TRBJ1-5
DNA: TGTGCCAGCAGTGAAGTCGTCACAGGCAATCAGCCCCAGCATTTT
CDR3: CASSEVVTGNQPQHF

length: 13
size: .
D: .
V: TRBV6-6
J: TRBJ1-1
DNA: TGTGCCAGCAGGCGGACAGTGAACACTGAAGCTTTCTTT
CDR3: CASRRTVNTEAFF

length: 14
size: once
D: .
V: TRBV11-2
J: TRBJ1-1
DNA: TGTGCCAGCAGCTTGGGCGTTGTGAACACTGAAGCTTTCTTT
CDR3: CASSLGVVNTEAFF

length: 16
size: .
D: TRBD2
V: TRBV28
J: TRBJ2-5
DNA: TGTGCCAGCAGCAGATTAGCGGGAGAGTACCAAGAGACCCAGTACTTC
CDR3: CASSRLAGEYQETQYF

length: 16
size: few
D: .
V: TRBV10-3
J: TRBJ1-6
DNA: TGTGCCATCAGTGAGTCAACAGTAGTCCGGTCTTCACCCCTCCACTTT
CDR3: CAISESTVVRSSPLHF

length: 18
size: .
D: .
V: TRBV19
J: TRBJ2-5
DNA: TGTGCCAGTAGTAGCGAGAGCCGTGGGACAGGCAAGGGGGGGGCCCAGTACTTC
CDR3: CASSSESRGTGKGGAQYF

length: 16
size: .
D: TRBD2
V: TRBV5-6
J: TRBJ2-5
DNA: TGTGCCAGCACCTGGATTGCTAGCGGGGGGCAAGAGACCCAGTACTTC
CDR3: CASTWIASGGQETQYF

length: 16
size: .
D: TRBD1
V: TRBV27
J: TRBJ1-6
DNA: TGTGCCAGCAGTCCCTCGGGACAGATAAGTAATTCACCCCTCCACTTT
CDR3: CASSPSGQISNSPLHF

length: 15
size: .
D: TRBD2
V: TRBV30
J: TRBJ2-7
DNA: TGTGCCTGGAGTTTGACTAGCGGTCCGGGAAACGAGCAGTACTTC
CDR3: CAWSLTSGPGNEQYF

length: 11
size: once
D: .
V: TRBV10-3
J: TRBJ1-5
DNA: TGTGCCGAACCAGAGGATCAGCCCCAGCATTTT
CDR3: CAEPEDQPQHF

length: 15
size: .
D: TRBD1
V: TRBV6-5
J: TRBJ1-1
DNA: TGTGCCAGCAGTTACTCGACAGGGGGAAAGACTGAAGCTTTCTTT
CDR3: CASSYSTGGKTEAFF

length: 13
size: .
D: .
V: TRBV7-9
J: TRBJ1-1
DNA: TGTGCCAGCAGCTTACTTCCAGACACTGAAGCTTTCTTT
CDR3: CASSLLPDTEAFF

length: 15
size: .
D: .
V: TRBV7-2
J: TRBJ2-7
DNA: TGTGCCAGCAGCTTCGCGACAGGAATCTCCTACGAGCAGTACTTC
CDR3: CASSFATGISYEQYF

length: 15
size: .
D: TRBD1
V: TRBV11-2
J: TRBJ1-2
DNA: TGTGCCAGCTCTTTCCAGAGGCTGACAGGGGGTGGCTACACCTTC
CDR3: CASSFQRLTGGGYTF

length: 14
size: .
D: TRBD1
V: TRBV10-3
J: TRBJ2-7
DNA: TGTGCCACTGGGGACACAGGGGGGAAATACGAGCAGTACTTC
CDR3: CATGDTGGKYEQYF

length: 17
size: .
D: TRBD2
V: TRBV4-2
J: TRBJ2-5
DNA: TGTGCCAGCAGCCCGGGACTAGCGGGGGGGCGTGGGGAGACCCAGTACTTC
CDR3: CASSPGLAGGRGETQYF

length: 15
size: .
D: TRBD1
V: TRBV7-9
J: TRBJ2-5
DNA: TGTGCCAGCAGCACAAAACAGGGGGCTCAAGAGACCCAGTACTTC
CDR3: CASSTKQGAQETQYF

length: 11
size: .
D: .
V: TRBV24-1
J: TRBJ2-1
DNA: TGTGCCACCAGTGTTCGGAGTGAGCAGTTCTTC
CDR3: CATSVRSEQFF

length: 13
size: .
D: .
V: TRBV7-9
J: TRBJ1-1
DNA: TGTGCCAGCAGCTTAGACAGGTCCCCTGAAGCTTTCTTT
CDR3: CASSLDRSPEAFF

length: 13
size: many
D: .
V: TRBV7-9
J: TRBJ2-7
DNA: TGTGCCAGCAGCTTATTTACAGGCTACGAGCAGTACTTC
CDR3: CASSLFTGYEQYF

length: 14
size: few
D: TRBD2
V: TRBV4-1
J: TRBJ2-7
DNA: TGCGCCAGCAGCCAAGATGGGACTAACGACGAGCAGTACTTC
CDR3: CASSQDGTNDEQYF

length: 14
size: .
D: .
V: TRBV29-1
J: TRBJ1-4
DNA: TGCAGCGTTGGCGGGGGCCAGACTAATGAAAAACTGTTTTTT
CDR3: CSVGGGQTNEKLFF

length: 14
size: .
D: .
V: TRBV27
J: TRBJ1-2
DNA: TGTGCCAGCAGTCCCCCTCAAAGCACCTATGGCTACACCTTC
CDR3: CASSPPQSTYGYTF

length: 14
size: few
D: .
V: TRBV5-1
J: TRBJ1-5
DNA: TGCGCCAGCAGCTTGGACGGGGGCAATCAGCCCCAGCATTTT
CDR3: CASSLDGGNQPQHF

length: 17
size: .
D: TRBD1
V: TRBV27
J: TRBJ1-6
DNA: TGTGCCAGCAGTTCCACCCGGGACAGGGAGAGTAATTCACCCCTCCACTTT
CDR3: CASSSTRDRESNSPLHF

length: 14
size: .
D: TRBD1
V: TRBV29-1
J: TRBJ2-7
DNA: TGCAGCGTTGAACTCTCAGGGGGAGCCTACGAGCAGTACTTC
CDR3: CSVELSGGAYEQYF

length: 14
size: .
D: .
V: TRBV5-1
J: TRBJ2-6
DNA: TGCGCCAGCGGGTCTTGGGCCGGGGCCAACGTCCTGACTTTC
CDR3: CASGSWAGANVLTF

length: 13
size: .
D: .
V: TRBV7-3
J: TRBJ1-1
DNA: TGTGCCAGCAGCTACGACGGGGAGAAAGGAGCTTTCTTT
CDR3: CASSYDGEKGAFF

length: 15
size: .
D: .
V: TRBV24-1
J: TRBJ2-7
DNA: TGTGCCACCGAGTCCCTAGGGGCGTCCTCCTACGAGCAGTACTTC
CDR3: CATESLGASSYEQYF

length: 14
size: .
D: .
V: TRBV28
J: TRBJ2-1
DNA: TGTGCCAGCAGTTTAATCAGGGTCGACAATGAGCAGTTCTTC
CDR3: CASSLIRVDNEQFF

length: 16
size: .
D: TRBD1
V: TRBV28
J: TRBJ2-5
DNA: TGTGCCAGCAGACCACCTCCCCGACAGGGAACGATGGCCCAGTACTTC
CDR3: CASRPPPRQGTMAQYF

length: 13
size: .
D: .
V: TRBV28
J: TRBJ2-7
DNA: TGTGCCAGCAGTTTCGACAGAGACTACGAGCAGTACTTC
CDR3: CASSFDRDYEQYF

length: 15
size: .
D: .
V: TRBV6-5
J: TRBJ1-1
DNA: TGTGCCAGCAGTTATATCGGGGGATCTGAAACTGAAGCTTTCTTT
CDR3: CASSYIGGSETEAFF

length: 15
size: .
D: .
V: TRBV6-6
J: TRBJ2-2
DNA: TGTGCCAGCAGTTACGTCGCAGAAGGGGCCGGGGAGCTGTTTTTT
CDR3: CASSYVAEGAGELFF

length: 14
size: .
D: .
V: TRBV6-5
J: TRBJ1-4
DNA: TGTGCCAGCAGTTACTCCGGGGGGAGGGAAAAACTGTTTTTT
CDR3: CASSYSGGREKLFF

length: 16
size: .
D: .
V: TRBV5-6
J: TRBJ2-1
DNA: TGTGCCAGCAGCCCCCGCGGCAGAAAGAACTACAATGAGCAGTTCTTC
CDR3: CASSPRGRKNYNEQFF

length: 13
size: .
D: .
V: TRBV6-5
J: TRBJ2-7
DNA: TGTGCCAGCAGTTACCCTGGGGCGCGGGAGCAGTACTTC
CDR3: CASSYPGAREQYF

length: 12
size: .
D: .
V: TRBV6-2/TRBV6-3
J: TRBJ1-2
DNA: TGTGCCAGCAGTTATGCGGACTATGGCTACACCTTC
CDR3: CASSYADYGYTF

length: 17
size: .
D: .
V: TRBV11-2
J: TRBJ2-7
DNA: TGTGCCAGCAGCTTAAAGCCCGGAGGTGGGATTGATTACGAGCAGTACTTC
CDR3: CASSLKPGGGIDYEQYF

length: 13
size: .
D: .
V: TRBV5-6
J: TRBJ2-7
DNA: TGTGCCAGCATCGGAAGGGGGAAACACGAGCAGTACTTC
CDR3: CASIGRGKHEQYF

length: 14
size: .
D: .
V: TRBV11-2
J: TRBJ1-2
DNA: TGTGCCAGCAGCTTAGTCGGAGTCGGCTATGGCTACACCTTC
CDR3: CASSLVGVGYGYTF

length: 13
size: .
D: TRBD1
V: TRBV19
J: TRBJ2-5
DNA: TGTGCCAGTAGTACGACAGGGTTGGAGACCCAGTACTTC
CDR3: CASSTTGLETQYF

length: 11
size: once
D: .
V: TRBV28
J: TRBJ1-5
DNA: TGTGCCAGCAGTTTTAATCGGCCCCAGCATTTT
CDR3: CASSFNRPQHF

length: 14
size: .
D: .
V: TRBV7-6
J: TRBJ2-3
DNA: TGTGCCAGCCGCGGGTGGGATATTGGAGATACGCAGTATTTT
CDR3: CASRGWDIGDTQYF

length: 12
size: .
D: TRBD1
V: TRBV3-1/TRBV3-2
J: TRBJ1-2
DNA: TGTGCCAGCGGACAGGGGTCCTATGGCTACACCTTC
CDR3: CASGQGSYGYTF

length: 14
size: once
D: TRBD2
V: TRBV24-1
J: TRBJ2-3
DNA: TGTGCCACCAGGAAAGGGCAAGCGGGGGATACGCAGTATTTT
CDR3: CATRKGQAGDTQYF

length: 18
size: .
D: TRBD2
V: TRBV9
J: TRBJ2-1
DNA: TGTGCCAGCAGCGTAGATGTACTAGCGGGGATTAGATACAATGAGCAGTTCTTC
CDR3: CASSVDVLAGIRYNEQFF

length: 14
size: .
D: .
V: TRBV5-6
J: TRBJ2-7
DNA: TGTGCCAGCAGCTTGTCTCCAGGCACCTACGAGCAGTACTTC
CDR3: CASSLSPGTYEQYF

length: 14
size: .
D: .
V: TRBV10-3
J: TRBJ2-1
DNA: TGTGCCATCAGTGGATCAGGGGACTACAATGAGCAGTTCTTC
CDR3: CAISGSGDYNEQFF

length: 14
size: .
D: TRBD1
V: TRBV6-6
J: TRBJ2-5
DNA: TGTGCCAGCAGCCTATCCAGGGGGCAAGAGACCCAGTACTTC
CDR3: CASSLSRGQETQYF

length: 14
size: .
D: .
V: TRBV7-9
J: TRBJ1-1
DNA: TGTGCCAGCAGTATCGGGACTGAGAACACTGAAGCTTTCTTT
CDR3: CASSIGTENTEAFF

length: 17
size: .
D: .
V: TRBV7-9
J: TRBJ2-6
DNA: TGTGCCAGCAGCTTAGACAGGGCGAGCTCTGGGGCCAACGTCCTGACTTTC
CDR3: CASSLDRASSGANVLTF

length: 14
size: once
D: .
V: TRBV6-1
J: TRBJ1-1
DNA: TGTGCCAGCAGTGAAACAGGGTCGAACACTGAAGCTTTCTTT
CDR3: CASSETGSNTEAFF